This T cell receptor beta chain was sequenced for a study of blood T cell repertoires in COVID-19. Study overall: Samples taken during acute and convalescent COVID-19 were collected in the United States, Italy and Spain.

Some clones are missing from TCRdb's copy, which holds only in-frame ones; the method was immunoSEQ multiplex PCR. The sample lists 90,000 to 130,000 clones; roughly 70% were seen once. The CDR3 contains 16 residues. Germline loops: CDR1 SGHNT, CDR2 YENEEA. Trimming pared 6 bases from V and 5 bases from J, leaving 22 bases between. The chain recombines TRBV11-3 with TRBJ1-2, with D possibly matching TRBD1 (6 bases). This TCR was sampled from a middle-aged woman with acute or convalescent COVID-19. The sample consisted of peripheral blood. Here the CDR3 reads CASSNWSGGARYGYTF. CDR3 in DNA: TGTGCCAGCAGTAATTGGAGCGGGGGGGCGAGGTATGGCTACACCTTC.